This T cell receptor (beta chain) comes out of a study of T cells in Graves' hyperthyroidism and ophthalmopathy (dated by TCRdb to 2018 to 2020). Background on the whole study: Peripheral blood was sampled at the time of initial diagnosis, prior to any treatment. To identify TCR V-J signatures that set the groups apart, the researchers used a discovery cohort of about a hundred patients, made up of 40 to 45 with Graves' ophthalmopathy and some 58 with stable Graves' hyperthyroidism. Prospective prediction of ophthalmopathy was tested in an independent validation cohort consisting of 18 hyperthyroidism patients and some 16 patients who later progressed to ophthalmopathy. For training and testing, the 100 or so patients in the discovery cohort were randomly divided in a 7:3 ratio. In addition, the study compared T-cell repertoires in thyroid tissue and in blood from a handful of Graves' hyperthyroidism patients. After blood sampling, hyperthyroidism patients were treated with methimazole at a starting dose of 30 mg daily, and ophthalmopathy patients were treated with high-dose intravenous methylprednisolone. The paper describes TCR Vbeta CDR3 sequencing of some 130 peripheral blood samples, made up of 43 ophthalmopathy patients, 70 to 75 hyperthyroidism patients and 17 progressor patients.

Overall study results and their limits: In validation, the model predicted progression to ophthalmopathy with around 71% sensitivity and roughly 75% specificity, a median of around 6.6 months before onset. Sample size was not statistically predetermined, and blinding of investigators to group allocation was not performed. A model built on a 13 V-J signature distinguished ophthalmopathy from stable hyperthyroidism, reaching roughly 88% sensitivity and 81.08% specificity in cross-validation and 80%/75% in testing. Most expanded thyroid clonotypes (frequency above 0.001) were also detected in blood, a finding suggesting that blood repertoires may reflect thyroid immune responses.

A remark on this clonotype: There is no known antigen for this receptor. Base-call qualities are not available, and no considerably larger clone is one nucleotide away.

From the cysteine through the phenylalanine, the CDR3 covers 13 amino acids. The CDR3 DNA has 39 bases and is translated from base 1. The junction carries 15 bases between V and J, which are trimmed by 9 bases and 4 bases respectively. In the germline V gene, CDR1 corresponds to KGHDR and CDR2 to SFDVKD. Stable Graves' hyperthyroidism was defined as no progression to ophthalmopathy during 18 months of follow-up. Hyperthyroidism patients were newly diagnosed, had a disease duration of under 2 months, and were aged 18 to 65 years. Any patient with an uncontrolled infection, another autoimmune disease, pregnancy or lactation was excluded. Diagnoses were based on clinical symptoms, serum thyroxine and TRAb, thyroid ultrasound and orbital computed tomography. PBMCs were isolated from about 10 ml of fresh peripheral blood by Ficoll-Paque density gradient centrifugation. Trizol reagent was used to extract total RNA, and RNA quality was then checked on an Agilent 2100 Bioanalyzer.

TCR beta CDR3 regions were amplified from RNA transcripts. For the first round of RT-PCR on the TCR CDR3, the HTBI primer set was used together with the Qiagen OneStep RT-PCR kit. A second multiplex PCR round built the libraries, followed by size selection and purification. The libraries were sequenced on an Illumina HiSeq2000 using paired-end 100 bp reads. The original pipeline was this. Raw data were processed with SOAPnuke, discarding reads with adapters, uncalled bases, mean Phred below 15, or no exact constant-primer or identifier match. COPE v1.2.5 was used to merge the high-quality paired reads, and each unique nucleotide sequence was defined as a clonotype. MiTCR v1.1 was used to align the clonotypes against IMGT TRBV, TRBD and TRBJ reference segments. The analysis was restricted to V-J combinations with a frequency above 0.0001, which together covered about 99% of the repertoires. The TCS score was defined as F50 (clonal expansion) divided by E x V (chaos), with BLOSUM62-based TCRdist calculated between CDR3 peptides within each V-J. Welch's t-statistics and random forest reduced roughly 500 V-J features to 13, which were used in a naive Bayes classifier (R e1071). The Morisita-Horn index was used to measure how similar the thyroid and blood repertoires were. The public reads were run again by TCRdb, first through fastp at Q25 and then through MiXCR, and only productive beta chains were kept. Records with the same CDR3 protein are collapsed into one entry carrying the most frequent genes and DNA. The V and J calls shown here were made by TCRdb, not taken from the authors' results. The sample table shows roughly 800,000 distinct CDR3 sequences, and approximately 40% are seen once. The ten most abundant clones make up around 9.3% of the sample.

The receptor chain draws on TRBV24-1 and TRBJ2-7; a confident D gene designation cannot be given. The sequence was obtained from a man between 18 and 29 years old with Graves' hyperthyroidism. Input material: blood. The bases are TGTGCCACCGAAAAGTCCCTTGGGTACGAGCAGTACTTC. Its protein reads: CATEKSLGYEQYF.